This TCR beta chain was recorded in a study of T cell clones after liver transplantation. Whole-study context: TCRbeta sequencing after a pre-transplant mixed lymphocyte reaction identified graft-donor-reactive clones, later tracked in post-transplant blood.

Germline assignment: CDR1 SGHDT and CDR2 YYEEEE. V trimming: 4 bases; J trimming: 6 bases; junction bases outside the gene matches: 6. The CDR3 sequence is 15 residues long. TCRdb keeps only in-frame clones here, not all; method: immunoSEQ multiplex PCR. The sample has 20,000 or so clones; approximately 94% are singletons. The receptor was isolated from a human patient who received a liver transplant. Some of these T cells may belong to the graft donor. The chain joins TRBV5-6 to TRBJ2-7, with 14 bases matching TRBD2. The sequenced sample was CD8+ T cells from blood, obtained less than 26 months after liver transplant. CDR3 sequence: CASSQGLAGVREQYF. Written as DNA, the CDR3 is TGTGCCAGCAGCCAGGGACTAGCGGGAGTACGCGAGCAGTACTTC.